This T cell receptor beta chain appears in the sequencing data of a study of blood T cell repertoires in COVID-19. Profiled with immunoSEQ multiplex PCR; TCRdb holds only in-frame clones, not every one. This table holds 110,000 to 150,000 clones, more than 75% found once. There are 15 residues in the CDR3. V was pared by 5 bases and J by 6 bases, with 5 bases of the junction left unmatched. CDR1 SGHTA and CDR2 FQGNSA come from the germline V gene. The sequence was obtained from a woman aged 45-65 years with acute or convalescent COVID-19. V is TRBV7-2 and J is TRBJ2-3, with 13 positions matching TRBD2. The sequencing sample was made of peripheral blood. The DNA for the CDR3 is TGTGCCAGCAGCCCCGGACTAGCGGGAGTGGATACGCAGTATTTT. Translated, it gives CASSPGLAGVDTQYF. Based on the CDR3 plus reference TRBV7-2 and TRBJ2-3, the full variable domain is GAGVSQSPSNKVTEKGKDVELRCDPISGHTALYWYRQSLGQGLEFLIYFQGNSAPDKSGLPSDRFSAERTGGSVSTLTIQRTQQEDSAVYLCASSPGLAGVDTQYFGPGTRLTVL.